The entry below describes one TCR beta chain. Its target antigen remains unknown. Base qualities were left out, and no much larger clone turns up one base away. Receptor amplification or capture employed 5' RACE. Instrument on record: NextSeq 500. Unique molecular identifiers were attached to individual cDNA molecules in the TCR library protocol so that sequencing error and PCR bias could be corrected. TCR alpha and beta chains were both sequenced, and the abundances of alpha and beta sequences in each sample were closely correlated with each other. The original pipeline was this. V gene, J gene and CDR3 annotation of TCR sequences was performed with Decombinator V4. TCRs were defined as expanded if a significant change between any two time points was detected under a Poisson model with p below 0.0001. TCR abundances were normalised to the total number of TCRs sequenced per sample and expressed as counts per million. MAIT TCRs were defined by TRAV1-2 paired with TRAJ12, TRAJ20 or TRAJ33, and iNKT TCRs by TRAV10 paired with TRAJ18. VDJdb, accessed 1 November 2021, was searched for CMV, EBV and SARS-CoV-2 annotated TCRs, with TCRs annotated for multiple antigens excluded. TCRdb redid the processing of the public reads, applying fastp at Q25 and MiXCR, and retained in-frame beta chains. Each CDR3 protein appears once, grouped with its most common genes and DNA. The V and J calls follow TCRdb's processing rather than the paper's. The sample table lists some 82,000 distinct CDR3 sequences, approximately 12% of them with a count of one. 4.4% of the sample rests with the top ten.

Trimming costs V 5 bases and J 7 bases, and their ends lie 14 bases apart. From the cysteine through the phenylalanine, the CDR3 covers 14 amino acids. Left in the record is the CDR3 DNA by itself, 42 bases read in frame from the first base. This sample is drawn from a study of early T cells in non-severe SARS-CoV-2 infection (dated by TCRdb to the early 2020s). Context from the whole study: TCR sequencing used bulk RNA from unsorted whole blood, so alpha and beta chains could not be paired. Overall results and qualifications from the work: VDJdb matching was skewed toward anti-spike CD8 responses and likely underestimated virus-specific expansions by missing private and CD4 specificities.

The study was a case-control design nested within a healthcare worker cohort in London, UK, with weekly nasopharyngeal swab PCR tests and blood sampling. Healthcare workers were recruited between 23 and 31 March 2020, during the week of the UK lockdown, and were followed weekly for up to roughly 15 weeks. The sequencing used whole blood, collected at baseline. The chain is made from TRBV12-3 or TRBV12-4 and TRBJ2-2; TRBD2 is a possible D gene, resting on 6 matching bases. The sequence was collected from an adult who was a healthcare worker with PCR-confirmed SARS-CoV-2 infection or an uninfected control (not recorded which). CDR3 protein: CASSLAGRGGELFF. The sequence in DNA is TGTGCCAGCAGTCTGGCGGGAAGAGGCGGGGAGCTGTTTTTT.